These 10 T cell receptor beta chains were all obtained from the same sample, sequenced in a study of radiotherapy plus CTLA-4 blockade in lung cancer. The repertoire was sequenced with immunoSEQ multiplex PCR; TCRdb's copy has only in-frame clones and lacks some. The table has some 70,000 clones, 65% to 80% seen once. The sequences come from peripheral blood, collected from a patient treated with radiotherapy plus ipilimumab. Receptors originate from a human donor with non-small cell lung cancer who had a complete response to radiotherapy plus ipilimumab.

The chain links TRBV10-3 to TRBJ1-2; the D gene is possibly TRBD1 (5 bases). The ends were cut back, 8 bases at V and 0 bases at J, with 19 bases in the middle. From germline, CDR1 is ENHRY and CDR2 SYGVKD. The CDR3 consists of 16 residues. CDR3 DNA sequence: TGTGCCATCGGGGCCCCGGCAGGCATCGCTAACTATGGCTACACCTTC. Protein product: CAIGAPAGIANYGYTF.

There are a few counts of this clone. The chain joins TRBV7-2 to TRBJ2-5, with 11 bases lining up with TRBD1. Per the germline V gene, CDR1 is SGHTA and CDR2 is FQGNSA. Trimming at V came to 5 bases and at J to 2 bases, leaving 13 bases not matched to a gene. The CDR3 spans 18 residues. In DNA, the CDR3 is TGTGCCAGCAGCAGCCCCGGGACAGGGGGTTTCGCACAAGAGACCCAGTACTTC. Encoded protein: CASSSPGTGGFAQETQYF.

V usage is TRBV2 and J usage is TRBJ1-5; no definite D call. The CDR3 length is 14 residues. CDR1 and CDR2 from the germline V gene are SNHLY and FYNNEI. The V gene lost 5 bases and the J gene lost 4 bases, with 12 bases spanning the gap. The CDR3 DNA reads as TGTGCCAGCAGTCTCGACCAGCAAAATCAGCCCCAGCATTTT. It encodes CASSLDQQNQPQHF.

The chain has TRBV11-3 and TRBJ2-3; 9 nucleotides match TRBD1. The CDR3 runs 16 residues. V trimming: 3 bases; J trimming: 2 bases; junction bases outside the gene matches: 6. Germline loops: CDR1 SGHNT, CDR2 YENEEA. CDR3 region: CASSLGDRVITDTQYF. DNA of the CDR3: TGTGCCAGCAGCTTGGGGGACAGGGTCATCACAGATACGCAGTATTTT.

In its sample, this clone was seen a few times. The chain carries TRBV4-1 and TRBJ2-7; TRBD2 is a possible D gene (6 bases). Germline CDR1 is MGHRA and CDR2 is YSYEKL. V lost 1 base, J lost 4 bases, and 23 bases lay in between. The CDR3 length is 18 residues. The CDR3 sequence is CASSQGDSTGTDRYEQYV. CDR3 DNA sequence: TGCGCCAGCAGCCAAGGAGACAGCACCGGGACTGACAGATACGAGCAGTACGTC.

J is TRBJ2-1 and V is TRBV18; TRBD2 matches 7 bases. V shed 3 bases and J 4 bases; nucleotides not matched to a gene: 9. The CDR3 is 16 amino acids. The germline V gene encodes CDR1 KGHSH and CDR2 LQKENI. The CDR3 coding sequence is TGTGCCAGCTCACCGGTAGGTGCGGGAGCGTACAATGAGCAGTTCTTC. This sequence encodes CASSPVGAGAYNEQFF.

The chain carries TRBV30 and TRBJ2-7, with D perhaps TRBD2 (5 bases). V lost 3 bases and J lost 4, with 7 bases in between. CDR1 is GTSNPN, CDR2 SVGIG, per germline (reference sequence). The CDR3 sequence is 11 residues long. The CDR3 region has the DNA TGTGCCTGGAGAGGGAGTTACGAGCAGTACTTC. It is translated as CAWRGSYEQYF.

This clone occurred a few times. The rearrangement links TRBV7-9 to TRBJ1-3, with D uncertain. CDR3 length equals 14 residues. Trimming took off 2 bases at V and 2 bases at J, with 7 bases between the two ends. Germline CDR1 reads SEHNR; CDR2 reads FQNEAQ (reference sequence). This CDR3 is CASSLRGPGNTIYF. Here the CDR3 DNA reads TGTGCCAGCAGCTTAAGAGGGCCTGGAAACACCATATATTTT. The full variable domain, rest sourced from reference TRBV7-9 and TRBJ1-3, is DTGVSQNPRHKITKRGQNVTFRCDPISEHNRLYWYRQTLGQGPEFLTYFQNEAQLEKSRLLSDRFSAERPKGSFSTLEIQRTEQGDSAMYLCASSLRGPGNTIYFGEGSWLTVV.

This rearrangement joins TRBV4-1 to TRBJ1-1, with a possible D match to TRBD1 (5 bases). Trimming stripped 1 base from V and 1 base from J, with 10 bases between. This CDR3 has 15 amino acids. CDR1 MGHRA and CDR2 YSYEKL come from the germline V gene. The CDR3 region has the DNA TGCGCCAGCAGCCAAGTGGTGAGGGGGAACACTGAAGCTTTCTTT. This gives the protein CASSQVVRGNTEAFF.

The V and J genes are TRBV4-1 and TRBJ2-1, with TRBD2 matching 12 bases. The CDR3 sequence is 15 residues long. J gave up 14 bases and V 2 bases, and 10 bases lay outside the gene matches. Germline V gene data show CDR1 as MGHRA and CDR2 as YSYEKL. The CDR3 nucleotides are TGCGCCAGCAGCCAATTTGTGCTAGCGGGGGGGCAGGAGTTCTTC. Protein sequence: CASSQFVLAGGQEFF.